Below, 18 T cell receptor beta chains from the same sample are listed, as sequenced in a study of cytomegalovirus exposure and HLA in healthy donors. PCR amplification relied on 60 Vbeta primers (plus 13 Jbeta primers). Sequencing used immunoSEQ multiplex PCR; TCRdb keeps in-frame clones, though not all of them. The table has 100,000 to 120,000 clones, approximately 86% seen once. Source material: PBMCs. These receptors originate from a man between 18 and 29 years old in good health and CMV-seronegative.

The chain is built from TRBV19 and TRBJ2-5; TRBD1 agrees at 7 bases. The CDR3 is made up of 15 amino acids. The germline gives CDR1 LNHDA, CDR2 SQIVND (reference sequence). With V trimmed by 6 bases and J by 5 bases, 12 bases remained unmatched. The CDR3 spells CASRRQGKGVETQYF. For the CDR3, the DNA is TGTGCCAGTAGACGACAGGGAAAAGGAGTCGAGACCCAGTACTTC.

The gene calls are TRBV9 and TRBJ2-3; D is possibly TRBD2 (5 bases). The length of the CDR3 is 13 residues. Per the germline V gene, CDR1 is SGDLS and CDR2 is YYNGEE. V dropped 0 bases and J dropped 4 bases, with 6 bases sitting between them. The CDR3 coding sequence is TGTGCCAGCAGCGTAGGCGGGCCAGATACGCAGTATTTT. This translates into CASSVGGPDTQYF.

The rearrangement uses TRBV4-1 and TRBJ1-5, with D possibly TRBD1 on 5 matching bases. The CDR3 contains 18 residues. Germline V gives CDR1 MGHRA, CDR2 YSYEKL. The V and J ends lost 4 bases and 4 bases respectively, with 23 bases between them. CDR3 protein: CASSRDSEGSGPNQPQHF. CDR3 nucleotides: TGCGCCAGCAGCCGGGACTCAGAAGGTTCCGGCCCTAATCAGCCCCAGCATTTT.

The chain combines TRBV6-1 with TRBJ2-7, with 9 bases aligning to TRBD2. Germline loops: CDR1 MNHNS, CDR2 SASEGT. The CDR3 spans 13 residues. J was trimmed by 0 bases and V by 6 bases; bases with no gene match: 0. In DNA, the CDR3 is TGTGCCAGCAGGACTAGCGGCTCCTACGAGCAGTACTTC. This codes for CASRTSGSYEQYF.

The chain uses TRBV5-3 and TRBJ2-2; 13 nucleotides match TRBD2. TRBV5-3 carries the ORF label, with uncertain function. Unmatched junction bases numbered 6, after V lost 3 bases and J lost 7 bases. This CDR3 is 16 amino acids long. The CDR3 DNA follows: TGTGCCAGAAGCTGCCCCGGGACTAGCGGGGACGGGGAGCTGTTTTTT. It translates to CARSCPGTSGDGELFF.

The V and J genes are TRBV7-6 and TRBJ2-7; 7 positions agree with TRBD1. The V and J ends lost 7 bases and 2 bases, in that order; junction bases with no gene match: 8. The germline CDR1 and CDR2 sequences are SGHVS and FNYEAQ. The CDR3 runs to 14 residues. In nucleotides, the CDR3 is TGTGCCAGCAAGCAACAGGGGACCACCTACGAGCAGTACTTC. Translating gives CASKQQGTTYEQYF.

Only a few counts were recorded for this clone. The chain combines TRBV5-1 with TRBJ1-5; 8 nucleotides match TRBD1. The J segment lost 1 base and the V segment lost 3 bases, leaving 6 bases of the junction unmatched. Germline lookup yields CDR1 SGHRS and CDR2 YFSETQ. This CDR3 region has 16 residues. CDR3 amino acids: CASSSIQGVSNQPQHF. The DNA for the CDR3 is TGCGCCAGCAGCTCAATACAGGGGGTAAGCAATCAGCCCCAGCATTTT.

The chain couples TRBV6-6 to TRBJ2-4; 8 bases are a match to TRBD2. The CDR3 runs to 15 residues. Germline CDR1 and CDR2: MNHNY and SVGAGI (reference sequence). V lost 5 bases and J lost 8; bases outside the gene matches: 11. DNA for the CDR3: TGTGCCAGCAGTGCCGGGCCAGCGGGAGATGACATTCAGTACTTC. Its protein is CASSAGPAGDDIQYF.

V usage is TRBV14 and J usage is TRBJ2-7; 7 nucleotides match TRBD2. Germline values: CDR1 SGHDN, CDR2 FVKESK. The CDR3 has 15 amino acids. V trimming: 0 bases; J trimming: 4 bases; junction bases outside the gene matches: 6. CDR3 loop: CASSQDGRGEYEQYF. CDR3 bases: TGTGCCAGCAGCCAAGATGGTCGGGGGGAGTACGAGCAGTACTTC.

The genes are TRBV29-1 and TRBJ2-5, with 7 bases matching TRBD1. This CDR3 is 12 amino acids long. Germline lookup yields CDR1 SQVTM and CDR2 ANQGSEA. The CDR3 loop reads CSVGQKQETQYF. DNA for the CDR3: TGCAGTGTGGGACAGAAGCAAGAGACCCAGTACTTC.

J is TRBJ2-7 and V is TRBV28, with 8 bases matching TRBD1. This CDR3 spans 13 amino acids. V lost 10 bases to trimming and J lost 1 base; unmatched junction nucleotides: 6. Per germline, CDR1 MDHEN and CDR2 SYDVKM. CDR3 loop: CATGQGSSYEQYF. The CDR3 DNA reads TGTGCCACCGGACAGGGTTCATCCTACGAGCAGTACTTC.

In DNA form, the CDR3 reads TGCGCCAGCAGCCAAGATCACGGGGGAAACACCGGGGAGCTGTTTTTT. It translates to CASSQDHGGNTGELFF. The V call is TRBV4-1, the J call TRBJ2-2; possible D gene TRBD2, 6 bases. CDR1 and CDR2 (germline): MGHRA, YSYEKL. The CDR3 runs to 16 residues. Trimming cost V 0 bases and J 2 bases, with 10 bases left between them.

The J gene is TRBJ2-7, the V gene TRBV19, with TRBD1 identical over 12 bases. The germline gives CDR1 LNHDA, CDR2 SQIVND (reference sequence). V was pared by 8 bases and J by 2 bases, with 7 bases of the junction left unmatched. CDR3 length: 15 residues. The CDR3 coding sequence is TGTGCCAGTGCGGGGACAGGGGGCTCCCCCTACGAGCAGTACTTC. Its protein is CASAGTGGSPYEQYF.

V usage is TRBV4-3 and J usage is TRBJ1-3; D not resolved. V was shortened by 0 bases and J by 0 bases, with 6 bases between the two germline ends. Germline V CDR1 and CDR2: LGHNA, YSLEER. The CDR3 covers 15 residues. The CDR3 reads CASSQDSSSGNTIYF. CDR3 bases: TGCGCCAGCAGCCAAGATTCCAGCTCTGGAAACACCATATATTTT.

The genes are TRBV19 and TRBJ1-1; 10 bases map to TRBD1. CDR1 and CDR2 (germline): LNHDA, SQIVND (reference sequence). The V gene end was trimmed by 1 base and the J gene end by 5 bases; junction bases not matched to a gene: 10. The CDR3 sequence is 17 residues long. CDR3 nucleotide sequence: TGTGCCAGTAGTATAGGTGCCGGGACAGGGGCAGGGACTGAAGCTTTCTTT. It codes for CASSIGAGTGAGTEAFF. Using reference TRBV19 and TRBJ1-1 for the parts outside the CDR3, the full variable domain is DGGITQSPKYLFRKEGQNVTLSCEQNLNHDAMYWYRQDPGQGLRLIYYSQIVNDFQKGDIAEGYSVSREKKESFPLTVTSAQKNPTAFYLCASSIGAGTGAGTEAFFGQGTRLTVV.

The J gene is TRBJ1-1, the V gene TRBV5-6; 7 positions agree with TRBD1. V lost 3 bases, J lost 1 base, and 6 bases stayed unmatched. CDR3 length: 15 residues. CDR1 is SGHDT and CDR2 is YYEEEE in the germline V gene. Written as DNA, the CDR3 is TGTGCCAGCAGCTCCTACAGGGGCGGGAACACTGAAGCTTTCTTT. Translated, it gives CASSSYRGGNTEAFF.

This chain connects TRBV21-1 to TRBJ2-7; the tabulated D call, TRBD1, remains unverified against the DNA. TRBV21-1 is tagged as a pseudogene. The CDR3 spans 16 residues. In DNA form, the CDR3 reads TGTGCCAGCAGCTCTCGAACAGGTTACATGATCTACGAGCAGTACTTC. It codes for CASSSRTGYMIYEQYF.

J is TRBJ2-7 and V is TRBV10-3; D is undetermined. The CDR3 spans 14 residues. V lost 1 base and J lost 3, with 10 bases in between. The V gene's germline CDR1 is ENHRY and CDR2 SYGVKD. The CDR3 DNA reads TGTGCCATCAGTGAGTTATCTATCAACTACGAGCAGTACTTC. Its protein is CAISELSINYEQYF.